The T cell receptor beta chain described here comes from a study of blood T cell repertoires in COVID-19. Turning to the study itself: There were acute and convalescent COVID-19 samples, and they came from the United States, Italy and Spain. Nucleic acid was either cDNA or gDNA, and it came from T cells, B-cell-depleted T cells, or PBMCs.

Original handling: Reference gene primer amplification yielded estimated nucleated cell counts. Some clones are missing from TCRdb's copy, which holds only in-frame ones; the method was immunoSEQ multiplex PCR. That table furnishes V, J and clone size, whereas the DNA furnished D and trimming. The table includes fewer than 350,000 clones, roughly 88% detected once. CDR1 and CDR2 from the germline V gene are SGHRS and YFSETQ. This CDR3 has 15 residues. V was pared by 3 bases and J by 10 bases, with 15 bases of the junction left unmatched. The sample consisted of peripheral blood. The chain links TRBV5-1 to TRBJ1-1, with 7 bases that match TRBD1. The sequence was collected from a man between 18 and 35 years old with active or convalescent COVID-19. CDR3 in amino acids: CASSSETGNPSGAFF. CDR3 in DNA: TGCGCCAGCAGCTCGGAGACAGGGAACCCCTCCGGAGCTTTCTTT.